This T cell receptor (beta chain) was recovered during a study of long-term antiretroviral therapy in people with HIV. Overall study results and limits: Diversity increased after ART yet remained lower than in transplant donor controls.

The libraries were made with immunoSEQ v3.0 at survey level. Sequencing had a target that covered 40,000-50,000 T-cell genomes per sample. The method was immunoSEQ multiplex PCR; TCRdb's version includes in-frame clones alone and lacks a portion of them. This table has roughly 25,000 clones, roughly three quarters appearing once. Cryopreserved PBMC samples of roughly 1-10 million cells were used for DNA extraction. This clone was recorded once. What it binds is unknown. Specimen: unsorted PBMCs, collected 2.1 years after starting antiretroviral therapy. The source of this sequence is a man aged 25 to 40 with HIV.

CDR3: CASSTRQDTGELFF. CDR3 in DNA: TGTGCCAGCTCAACTCGACAGGACACCGGGGAGCTGTTTTTT. The V call is TRBV18, the J call TRBJ2-2; tentatively, D is TRBD1 (6 bases). The germline V gene encodes CDR1 KGHSH and CDR2 LQKENI. The CDR3 contains 14 residues. Between the trimmed V and J ends, which lost 5 bases and 3 bases, there was a span of 10 bases.